This passage covers 27 T cell receptor beta chains from one sample sequenced in a study of OX40 agonist ivuxolimab in advanced cancers. Assay used: immunoSEQ multiplex PCR; TCRdb lists only in-frame clones, some missing. Of about 96,000 clones listed, approximately 80% were seen once; the top ten hold 4.5% to 6%. The sample was CD4+ or CD8+ T cells sorted from blood, taken in a trial of the OX40 agonist ivuxolimab. All receptors derive from an adult with an advanced solid tumor such as melanoma, head and neck, liver or kidney cancer.

Relative to its sample, this clone is medium-sized. The chain has TRBV19 and TRBJ1-6; D remains unclear. V lost 6 bases and J lost 5, with 11 bases in between. CDR1 and CDR2 from the germline V gene are LNHDA and SQIVND (reference sequence). There are 14 residues in the CDR3. CDR3 loop: CASRSRMDNSPLHF. Here the CDR3 DNA reads TGTGCCAGTAGATCACGTATGGATAATTCACCCCTCCACTTT.

The V and J genes are TRBV19 and TRBJ1-1, with a possible D match to TRBD1 (6 bases). The germline CDR1 and CDR2 sequences are LNHDA and SQIVND (reference sequence). V lost 4 bases and J lost 7, with 16 bases in between. This CDR3 spans 14 amino acids. The CDR3 region is CASSTIRGEVEAFF. In DNA, the CDR3 is TGTGCCAGTAGTACAATAAGGGGGGAGGTTGAAGCTTTCTTT.

This clone has a handful of counts. This chain uses TRBV19 with TRBJ1-1; D remains ambiguous. Looked up from germline, CDR1 is LNHDA and CDR2 is SQIVND (reference sequence). There are 13 residues in the CDR3. Trimming left V 4 bases short and J 1 base short, with 7 bases between. Here the CDR3 reads CASSKAANTEAFF. CDR3 bases: TGTGCCAGTAGTAAGGCAGCGAACACTGAAGCTTTCTTT. Supplemented by reference TRBV19 and TRBJ1-1, the full variable domain reads DGGITQSPKYLFRKEGQNVTLSCEQNLNHDAMYWYRQDPGQGLRLIYYSQIVNDFQKGDIAEGYSVSREKKESFPLTVTSAQKNPTAFYLCASSKAANTEAFFGQGTRLTVV.

The chain joins TRBV27 to TRBJ2-1, with D perhaps TRBD1 (6 bases). CDR1 is MNHEY, CDR2 SMNVEV, per germline (reference sequence). V lost 7 bases to trimming and J lost 2 bases, with 18 bases between them. The CDR3 spans 16 residues. The CDR3 spells CASTIRGTSTYNEQFF. The DNA for the CDR3 is TGTGCCAGCACCATTAGGGGGACGAGTACCTACAATGAGCAGTTCTTC.

This clone is a singleton in its sample. The genes are TRBV6-1 and TRBJ1-1; the D is unclear. Trimming stripped 6 bases from V and 3 bases from J, with 11 bases between. Germline V gene data show CDR1 as MNHNS and CDR2 as SASEGT. The CDR3 spans 13 residues. The CDR3, as DNA: TGTGCCAGCAGCCACACGGAATACACTGAAGCTTTCTTT. Its protein is CASSHTEYTEAFF.

The V gene is TRBV6-5, the J gene TRBJ2-1; a weak D match, TRBD2 (5 bases). CDR3 length: 11 amino acids. Per the germline V gene, CDR1 is MNHEY and CDR2 is SVGAGI. V was cut by 10 bases and J by 11 bases, with 15 bases left in between. This chain's CDR3 is CAMRVGSQQFF. The CDR3 region has the DNA TGTGCCATGAGGGTCGGCAGCCAGCAGTTCTTC.

This clone was seen only once. The rearrangement uses TRBV13 and TRBJ2-7; 7 positions match TRBD1. Germline-derived CDR1 and CDR2 are PRHDT and FYEKMQ (reference sequence). The J segment lost 4 bases and the V segment lost 5 bases, leaving 2 bases of the junction unmatched. The length of the CDR3 is 12 residues. The CDR3 reads CASSGTEYEQYF. DNA of the CDR3: TGTGCCAGCAGCGGGACAGAGTACGAGCAGTACTTC.

V and J are TRBV12-2 and TRBJ1-2. TRBV12-2 is flagged as a pseudogene. The length of the CDR3 is 15 residues. The CDR3 protein is CASRLVHNSGNGYTF. The CDR3, as DNA: TGTGCAAGTCGCTTAGTCCATAATAGCGGGAATGGCTACACCTTC.

This clone was found once. Written as DNA, the CDR3 is TGCGCCAGCTCGAGGAACATGTTCTACGAGCAGTACTTC. The encoded protein is CASSRNMFYEQYF. The chain couples TRBV10-2 to TRBJ2-7; the D is unclear. Germline V gene sequence: CDR1 WSHSY, CDR2 SAAADI. The V gene lost 8 bases and the J gene lost 3 bases, with 14 bases spanning the gap. The CDR3 sequence is 13 residues long.

The chain employs TRBV6-6 and TRBJ2-3; possible D gene TRBD2, 5 bases. This CDR3 has 14 residues. V lost 6 bases and J lost 1, with 11 bases in between. CDR1 is MNHNY and CDR2 is SVGAGI in the germline V gene (reference sequence). CDR3 region: CASSRDGGTDTQYF. The CDR3 coding sequence is TGTGCCAGCAGCCGAGACGGGGGCACAGATACGCAGTATTTT.

The V gene is TRBV12-5, the J gene TRBJ1-2, with TRBD1 matching 9 bases. The length of the CDR3 is 18 residues. The ends lost 0 bases at V and 1 base at J; junction bases unmatched: 9. Per germline, CDR1 LGHNT and CDR2 FRNRAP. The CDR3 sequence: CASGLVVHRDRVNYGYTF. The CDR3 nucleotides are TGTGCTAGTGGTTTGGTGGTCCACCGGGACAGGGTTAACTATGGCTACACCTTC.

This clone was seen a handful of times. This chain connects TRBV4-3 to TRBJ1-6; D remains unclear. Trimming removed 0 bases at V and 10 bases at J, with 10 bases between. Germline V gene sequence: CDR1 LGHNA, CDR2 YSLEER. The CDR3 contains 14 residues. The CDR3 region is CASSQDIRTSPLHF. In DNA, the CDR3 is TGCGCCAGCAGCCAAGATATACGGACCTCACCCCTCCACTTT.

This chain joins TRBV29-1 and TRBJ2-3; D uncertain. Germline-derived CDR1 and CDR2 are SQVTM and ANQGSEA. V was shortened by 1 base and J by 1 base, with 3 bases between the two germline ends. The CDR3 loop spans 12 amino acids. For the CDR3, the DNA is TGCAGCGTTGAAGGCGGCACAGATACGCAGTATTTT. It yields the protein CSVEGGTDTQYF.

The CDR3 DNA is TGTGCCAGTAGTATCCTTTTCACCGGGGCGGCTAATGAAAAACTGTTTTTT. This gives the protein CASSILFTGAANEKLFF. V gene TRBV19 combines with J gene TRBJ1-4, with D maybe TRBD1 (5 bases). V gave up 3 bases and J gave up 3 bases, with 17 bases separating them. The germline CDR1 and CDR2 sequences are LNHDA and SQIVND (reference sequence). This CDR3 is 17 amino acids long.

DNA for the CDR3: TGTGCCAGCAGCCCGACCCAGTACACTGAAGCTTTCTTT. Its protein is CASSPTQYTEAFF. This sequence joins TRBV27 and TRBJ1-1; no definite D call. V lost 6 bases, J lost 3 bases, and 11 bases lay in between. The germline V gene encodes CDR1 MNHEY and CDR2 SMNVEV (reference sequence). The CDR3 length is 13 residues.

J is TRBJ2-7 and V is TRBV5-1, with a possible D match to TRBD2 (6 bases). Germline assignment: CDR1 SGHRS and CDR2 YFSETQ. The CDR3 covers 14 residues. The V end was cut by 5 bases, the J end by 5 bases, with 17 bases between. The CDR3 DNA follows: TGCGCCAGCAGTCTAGGAGGGGCTGAAAACGAGCAGTACTTC. Amino acid sequence: CASSLGGAENEQYF.

This clone was found a few times. This sequence joins TRBV7-9 and TRBJ1-2; the D is unclear. The V end lost 4 bases, the J end lost 4 bases, and 10 bases lay between the germline ends. The CDR3 runs 13 residues. Germline V lookup: CDR1 SEHNR, CDR2 FQNEAQ (reference sequence). The CDR3 reads CASSSPTLYGYTF. CDR3 nucleotide sequence: TGTGCCAGCAGCTCCCCGACCCTCTATGGCTACACCTTC.

The chain combines TRBV4-2 with TRBJ2-5, with a possible D match to TRBD2 (7 bases). Trimming pared 1 base from V and 3 bases from J, leaving 15 bases between. The CDR3 length is 16 residues. The germline gives CDR1 LGHNA, CDR2 YNFKEQ. CDR3 DNA sequence: TGTGCCAGCAGCCAAGGAACGGGGGGCTGGGAAGAGACCCAGTACTTC. Translated, it gives CASSQGTGGWEETQYF.

The chain joins TRBV14 to TRBJ1-2; no clear D. The germline gives CDR1 SGHDN, CDR2 FVKESK. The CDR3 contains 12 residues. The V gene lost 1 base and the J gene lost 10 bases, with 10 bases spanning the gap. The CDR3 region has the DNA TGTGCCAGCAGCCAAGGACTCGGAGACTACACCTTC. Translation: CASSQGLGDYTF. The full variable domain, rest sourced from reference TRBV14 and TRBJ1-2, is EAGVTQFPSHSVIEKGQTVTLRCDPISGHDNLYWYRRVMGKEIKFLLHFVKESKQDESGMPNNRFLAERTGGTYSTLKVQPAELEDSGVYFCASSQGLGDYTFGSGTRLTVV.

The chain couples TRBV10-3 to TRBJ2-5, with D hard to call. V lost 2 bases and J 2 bases, leaving 9 bases between the germline ends. The CDR3 consists of 14 residues. In germline, CDR1 is ENHRY, CDR2 SYGVKD. For the CDR3, the DNA is TGTGCCATCAGTGAGGTGAGGATGCAAGAGACCCAGTACTTC. It codes for CAISEVRMQETQYF.

Remarks on this clone: Other DNA sequences of this sample code for an identical CDR3. V gene TRBV30 combines with J gene TRBJ2-7; D may be TRBD1 (6 bases). In germline, CDR1 is GTSNPN, CDR2 SVGIG (reference sequence). The CDR3 is 12 residues long. V lost 0 bases, J lost 3 bases, and 6 bases lay in between. Here the CDR3 reads CAWSVQGYEQYF. Here the CDR3 DNA reads TGTGCCTGGAGTGTACAGGGCTACGAGCAGTACTTC.

V usage is TRBV10-3 and J usage is TRBJ1-4; TRBD1 matches 8 bases. J lost 7 bases, V lost 6 bases, and 7 bases had no gene match. The CDR3 length is 14 residues. CDR1 and CDR2 from the germline V gene are ENHRY and SYGVKD. The CDR3, as DNA: TGTGCCATCAGGGATGGACAGGGTGGTGAAAAACTGTTTTTT. It yields the protein CAIRDGQGGEKLFF.

The V and J genes are TRBV5-1 and TRBJ1-2; D uncertain. Germline CDR1 and CDR2: SGHRS and YFSETQ. CDR3 size: 13 residues. The V end was cut by 4 bases, the J end by 0 bases, with 7 bases between. The CDR3 DNA follows: TGCGCCAGCAGCGAGGACTCTAACTATGGCTACACCTTC. Translation: CASSEDSNYGYTF.

This clone was detected only once. The chain combines TRBV30 with TRBJ1-5; 7 bases match TRBD1. The CDR3 spans 21 residues. J lost 2 bases, V lost 0 bases, and 22 bases had no gene match. Germline V lookup: CDR1 GTSNPN, CDR2 SVGIG (reference sequence). The CDR3 DNA reads TGTGCCTGGAGTGTAGGCGACAGGGAACCGGAGTGGAAGTGGGGCAATCAGCCCCAGCATTTT. As protein: CAWSVGDREPEWKWGNQPQHF.

The V gene is TRBV30, the J gene TRBJ2-2; no reliable D call. The length of the CDR3 is 11 residues. The germline V gene has CDR1 GTSNPN and CDR2 SVGIG (reference sequence). Between the trimmed V and J ends, which lost 3 bases and 6 bases, there was a span of 5 bases. DNA of the CDR3: TGTGCCTGGAGAGAGGCCGGGGAGCTGTTTTTT. This gives the protein CAWREAGELFF.

This chain links TRBV11-2 with TRBJ2-7; 8 bases align to TRBD2. With 3 bases clipped from V and 2 bases from J, the junction kept 9 bases outside the gene matches. There are 16 residues in the CDR3. Germline CDR1 SGHAT, CDR2 FQNNGV. The CDR3 is CASSFLTGRGTYEQYF. CDR3 sequence (DNA): TGTGCCAGCAGCTTCTTAACCGGGAGGGGGACCTACGAGCAGTACTTC. The full variable domain, in which reference TRBV11-2 and TRBJ2-7 provide the parts outside the CDR3, is EAGVAQSPRYKIIEKRQSVAFWCNPISGHATLYWYQQILGQGPKLLIQFQNNGVVDDSQLPKDRFSAERLKGVDSTLKIQPAKLEDSAVYLCASSFLTGRGTYEQYFGPGTRLTVT.

This chain uses TRBV14 with TRBJ1-1; a weak D match, TRBD1 (5 bases). Germline values: CDR1 SGHDN, CDR2 FVKESK. CDR3 length: 17 amino acids. V was clipped by 2 bases and J by 5 bases, with 21 bases between them. The CDR3 DNA follows: TGTGCCAGCAGCCAAAAGCGGGTACAGGATGGCCTAACTGAAGCTTTCTTT. Amino acids: CASSQKRVQDGLTEAFF.